Presented here are 30 T cell receptor beta chains from one specimen sequenced in a study of CD8 T cells in ankylosing spondylitis. TCRdb ran MiXCR on the 5' RACE reads and lists one entry per CDR3 protein. The sample has about 39,000 distinct CDR3 sequences, less than 4% seen once; the top ten hold approximately 2.9%. Source material: blood, either unsorted or a sorted T cell fraction (not recorded which). The receptors shown here come from a male donor with ankylosing spondylitis or in good health (not recorded which).

This clonotype was counted ten times or more. V and J are TRBV9 and TRBJ2-2; tentative D call: TRBD1 (6 bases). The V gene's germline CDR1 is SGDLS and CDR2 YYNGEE. The V and J ends lost 4 bases and 2 bases respectively, with 15 bases between them. This CDR3 region has 16 residues. The CDR3 is CASSSTGYPNTGELFF. The CDR3, as DNA: TGTGCCAGCAGCTCCACAGGGTACCCCAACACCGGGGAGCTGTTTTTT. The full variable domain, rest sourced from reference TRBV9 and TRBJ2-2, is DSGVTQTPKHLITATGQRVTLRCSPRSGDLSVYWYQQSLDQGLQFLIQYYNGEERAKGNILERFSAQQFPDLHSELNLSSLELGDSALYFCASSSTGYPNTGELFFGEGSRLTVL.

This clonotype was counted at least ten times. The chain combines TRBV9 with TRBJ2-1; D tentatively reads TRBD1 or TRBD2 (6 bases each). This CDR3 region has 16 residues. V was shortened by 3 bases and J by 2 bases, with 15 bases between the two germline ends. Germline CDR1 SGDLS, CDR2 YYNGEE. CDR3 DNA: TGTGCCAGCAGCGAGGGGGGCCGGAGGCCCTACAATGAGCAGTTCTTC. Its translation: CASSEGGRRPYNEQFF.

This clonotype has at least ten counts. The genes are TRBV9 and TRBJ1-2; 7 nucleotides agree with TRBD1. CDR3 length: 15 amino acids. The V segment lost 4 bases and the J segment 10 bases; nucleotides outside the gene matches: 16. The V gene's germline CDR1 is SGDLS and CDR2 YYNGEE. CDR3 nucleotides: TGTGCCAGCAGCCGAGAGGGGGCCCGCTATGATGTCTACACCTTC. This encodes CASSREGARYDVYTF.

This clonotype has at least ten counts. The J gene is TRBJ1-3, the V gene TRBV9; D perhaps matches TRBD1 (5 bases). With 7 bases removed from V and 5 bases from J, the gap between germline ends came to 13 bases. The V gene's germline CDR1 is SGDLS and CDR2 YYNGEE. The CDR3 is 13 residues long. As DNA, the CDR3 is TGTGCCAGCCAACGGGACTTTAGAAACACCATATATTTT. Translation gives CASQRDFRNTIYF. Full variable domain (outside the CDR3, taken from reference TRBV9 and TRBJ1-3): DSGVTQTPKHLITATGQRVTLRCSPRSGDLSVYWYQQSLDQGLQFLIQYYNGEERAKGNILERFSAQQFPDLHSELNLSSLELGDSALYFCASQRDFRNTIYFGEGSWLTVV.

This clonotype was detected only a few times. A much larger clonotype is one base distant, so this may be a read error. The chain joins TRBV9 to TRBJ1-2; D not resolved. Germline CDR1 and CDR2: SGDLS and YYNGEE. The length of the CDR3 is 14 residues. The V end was cut by 4 bases, the J end by 5 bases, with 15 bases between. The CDR3 loop reads CASSTSGKDYGYTF. The CDR3 nucleotides read TGTGCCAGCAGCACCTCAGGAAAGGATTATGGCTACACCTTC.

This clonotype was observed many times. J is TRBJ1-1 and V is TRBV9; the match to TRBD1 covers 7 bases. V gave up 3 bases and J gave up 1 base; unmatched junction bases: 6. Looked up from germline, CDR1 is SGDLS and CDR2 is YYNGEE. The CDR3 sequence is 15 residues long. CDR3 in amino acids: CASSAGQAPNTEAFF. CDR3 coding DNA: TGTGCCAGCAGCGCAGGACAGGCCCCGAACACTGAAGCTTTCTTT.

This clonotype was found many times. The V gene is TRBV9, the J gene TRBJ2-5; 7 nucleotides line up with TRBD1. The CDR3 has 14 amino acids. Per germline, CDR1 SGDLS and CDR2 YYNGEE. V lost 5 bases, J lost 5 bases, and 9 bases stayed unmatched. CDR3 loop: CASSMGTDGETQYF. CDR3 nucleotides: TGTGCCAGCAGTATGGGGACAGACGGGGAGACCCAGTACTTC.

This clonotype was seen repeatedly, ten times or more. This chain uses TRBV9 with TRBJ2-5; the D gene is possibly TRBD2 (5 bases). Germline V gene sequence: CDR1 SGDLS, CDR2 YYNGEE. CDR3 length equals 15 residues. Deletions cut 8 bases from V and 0 bases from J, with 17 bases between. The CDR3 protein is CASSRELSYQETQYF. In DNA, the CDR3 is TGTGCCAGTTCACGGGAACTATCGTACCAAGAGACCCAGTACTTC.

This clonotype was detected many times. The rearrangement links TRBV9 to TRBJ2-1; TRBD1 matches at 7 bases. CDR1 and CDR2 from the germline V gene are SGDLS and YYNGEE. Trimming took 0 bases from V and 5 from J; bases not matched to a gene: 8. The length of the CDR3 is 16 residues. CDR3 bases: TGTGCCAGCAGCGTAGCCCCGACAGGGCGTGACAATGAGCAGTTCTTC. Protein: CASSVAPTGRDNEQFF.

The sample holds many counts of this clonotype. The genes are TRBV9 and TRBJ2-1; 14 nucleotides match TRBD2. Trimming took 3 bases from V and 6 from J; bases not matched to a gene: 2. Germline V lookup: CDR1 SGDLS, CDR2 YYNGEE. The CDR3 runs 15 residues. CDR3 nucleotide sequence: TGTGCCAGCAGCGCGGGACTAGCGGGAGCCAATGAGCAGTTCTTC. Amino acid sequence: CASSAGLAGANEQFF.

This clonotype was recorded at least ten times. V and J are TRBV9 and TRBJ2-3; 7 bases fit TRBD1. CDR1 and CDR2 from the germline V gene are SGDLS and YYNGEE. The CDR3 spans 14 residues. V shed 3 bases, J shed 2 bases, and the junction held 3 bases outside the gene matches. The chain's CDR3 is CASSATGITDTQYF. The CDR3 bases are TGTGCCAGCAGCGCGACAGGGATCACAGATACGCAGTATTTT. Supplemented by reference TRBV9 and TRBJ2-3, the full variable domain reads DSGVTQTPKHLITATGQRVTLRCSPRSGDLSVYWYQQSLDQGLQFLIQYYNGEERAKGNILERFSAQQFPDLHSELNLSSLELGDSALYFCASSATGITDTQYFGPGTRLTVL.

This clonotype was recorded many times. This sequence joins TRBV9 and TRBJ2-2; 9 nucleotides line up with TRBD1. The CDR3 is made up of 15 amino acids. Germline trimming cut 4 bases from V and 4 bases from J; bases unmatched to any gene: 5. Germline V gene data show CDR1 as SGDLS and CDR2 as YYNGEE. The CDR3 here is CASSPQGATTGELFF. CDR3 DNA: TGTGCCAGCAGCCCACAGGGGGCTACCACCGGGGAGCTGTTTTTT. Full variable domain (remainder filled in from reference TRBV9 and TRBJ2-2): DSGVTQTPKHLITATGQRVTLRCSPRSGDLSVYWYQQSLDQGLQFLIQYYNGEERAKGNILERFSAQQFPDLHSELNLSSLELGDSALYFCASSPQGATTGELFFGEGSRLTVL.

This clonotype was seen at least ten times. This chain uses TRBV9 with TRBJ2-3, with TRBD2 identical over 8 bases. The CDR3 loop spans 15 amino acids. CDR1 is SGDLS, CDR2 YYNGEE, per germline. The J segment lost 1 base and the V segment lost 5 bases, leaving 6 bases of the junction unmatched. Here the CDR3 DNA reads TGTGCCAGCAGGGTCAGCGGGGGAGGCACAGATACGCAGTATTTT. It yields the protein CASRVSGGGTDTQYF.

At least ten counts were recorded for this clonotype. CDR3 in DNA: TGTGCCAGCAGCTTAAGGACAGGGAAAGACACCGGGGAGCTGTTTTTT. Protein sequence: CASSLRTGKDTGELFF. The chain uses TRBV11-3 and TRBJ2-2, with 8 positions matching TRBD1. The CDR3 is 16 residues long. The germline V gene encodes CDR1 SGHNT and CDR2 YENEEA. The J segment lost 3 bases and the V segment lost 2 bases, leaving 5 bases of the junction unmatched. Full variable domain (outside the CDR3, taken from reference TRBV11-3 and TRBJ2-2): EAGVVQSPRYKIIEKKQPVAFWCNPISGHNTLYWYLQNLGQGPELLIRYENEEAVDDSQLPKDRFSAERLKGVDSTLKIQPAELGDSAVYLCASSLRTGKDTGELFFGEGSRLTVL.

This clonotype was found many times. The chain carries TRBV9 and TRBJ2-1, with unresolved D. Trimming cost V 1 base and J 0 bases, with 11 bases left between them. This CDR3 is 16 amino acids long. Germline loops: CDR1 SGDLS, CDR2 YYNGEE. The DNA for the CDR3 is TGTGCCAGCAGCGTACTTGGCCGCGGCTCCTACAATGAGCAGTTCTTC. Translating it yields CASSVLGRGSYNEQFF.

This clonotype has ten or more counts. The chain has TRBV9 and TRBJ2-2; no reliable D call. This CDR3 comprises 16 residues. The V gene lost 0 bases and the J gene lost 0 bases, with 9 bases spanning the gap. Germline assignment: CDR1 SGDLS and CDR2 YYNGEE. CDR3 sequence: CASSVGKATNTGELFF. As DNA, the CDR3 is TGTGCCAGCAGCGTAGGGAAGGCAACGAACACCGGGGAGCTGTTTTTT.

This clonotype was observed at least ten times. The chain carries TRBV9 and TRBJ1-6, with D hard to call. Per germline, CDR1 SGDLS and CDR2 YYNGEE. There are 15 residues in the CDR3. The V and J ends lost 0 bases and 4 bases respectively, with 8 bases between them. This CDR3 reads CASSVEAGYNSPLHF. In nucleotides, the CDR3 is TGTGCCAGCAGCGTAGAGGCAGGTTATAATTCACCCCTCCACTTT.

Ten or more counts support this clonotype. The chain couples TRBV9 to TRBJ2-5; 9 positions agree with TRBD1. Germline CDR1 is SGDLS and CDR2 is YYNGEE. The CDR3 is made up of 15 amino acids. V shed 2 bases, J shed 4 bases, and the junction held 6 bases outside the gene matches. CDR3 nucleotide sequence: TGTGCCAGCAGCGTTAGGACAGGGGCGGGAGAGACCCAGTACTTC. Amino acid sequence: CASSVRTGAGETQYF. Full variable domain (remainder filled in from reference TRBV9 and TRBJ2-5): DSGVTQTPKHLITATGQRVTLRCSPRSGDLSVYWYQQSLDQGLQFLIQYYNGEERAKGNILERFSAQQFPDLHSELNLSSLELGDSALYFCASSVRTGAGETQYFGPGTRLLVL.

This clonotype has at least ten counts. V and J are TRBV9 and TRBJ2-2; TRBD1 is a possible D gene (5 bases). V was cut by 7 bases and J by 6 bases, with 16 bases left in between. The germline gives CDR1 SGDLS, CDR2 YYNGEE. The CDR3 is 14 residues long. In DNA form, the CDR3 reads TGTGCCAGCGATCCCCAGGGATTTCCCGGGGAGCTGTTTTTT. Protein sequence: CASDPQGFPGELFF. Based on the CDR3 plus reference TRBV9 and TRBJ2-2, the full variable domain is DSGVTQTPKHLITATGQRVTLRCSPRSGDLSVYWYQQSLDQGLQFLIQYYNGEERAKGNILERFSAQQFPDLHSELNLSSLELGDSALYFCASDPQGFPGELFFGEGSRLTVL.

Many counts were recorded for this clonotype. This chain joins TRBV9 and TRBJ2-2; TRBD1 or TRBD2 may be the D gene (5 bases each). V shed 0 bases and J shed 1 base, with 7 bases lying between them. The CDR3 runs 15 residues. Per germline, CDR1 SGDLS and CDR2 YYNGEE. The CDR3 region is CASSVGGRNTGELFF. As DNA, the CDR3 is TGTGCCAGCAGCGTAGGGGGGAGGAACACCGGGGAGCTGTTTTTT.

There are many counts of this clonotype. The chain links TRBV9 to TRBJ2-5, with a tentative D call TRBD2 (6 bases). The CDR3 is 18 amino acids. V dropped 5 bases and J dropped 0 bases, with 23 bases sitting between them. In germline, CDR1 is SGDLS, CDR2 YYNGEE. In nucleotides, the CDR3 is TGTGCCAGCAGTCGTGGGTGGTGGGGGGAAGGAGACCAAGAGACCCAGTACTTC. Its protein is CASSRGWWGEGDQETQYF.

This clonotype has a count of ten or more. The chain joins TRBV9 to TRBJ2-1; 10 bases are a match to TRBD2. This CDR3 spans 15 amino acids. J was trimmed by 7 bases and V by 1 base; bases with no gene match: 5. Germline V CDR1 and CDR2: SGDLS, YYNGEE. The CDR3 sequence: CASSVSQREGNEQFF. Here the CDR3 DNA reads TGTGCCAGCAGCGTATCCCAGCGGGAGGGAAATGAGCAGTTCTTC.

This clonotype has at least ten counts. V is TRBV9 and J is TRBJ2-2; TRBD1 agrees at 9 bases. This CDR3 has 15 residues. The ends lost 4 bases at V and 7 bases at J; junction bases unmatched: 8. The V gene's germline CDR1 is SGDLS and CDR2 YYNGEE. The CDR3 coding sequence is TGTGCCAGCAGCAGTGGGGACAGGGATATCGGGGAGCTGTTTTTT. Amino acids: CASSSGDRDIGELFF. The complete variable domain, with remaining parts taken from reference TRBV9 and TRBJ2-2, reads DSGVTQTPKHLITATGQRVTLRCSPRSGDLSVYWYQQSLDQGLQFLIQYYNGEERAKGNILERFSAQQFPDLHSELNLSSLELGDSALYFCASSSGDRDIGELFFGEGSRLTVL.

This clonotype was counted ten times or more. This chain links TRBV9 with TRBJ2-5; 7 positions match TRBD2. The CDR3 consists of 15 residues. With V trimmed by 4 bases and J by 3 bases, 9 bases remained unmatched. Per germline, CDR1 SGDLS and CDR2 YYNGEE. The CDR3 here is CASSLQTSPEETQYF. CDR3 bases: TGTGCCAGCAGCCTCCAGACTAGCCCAGAAGAGACCCAGTACTTC.

At least ten counts were recorded for this clonotype. The chain joins TRBV9 to TRBJ2-5, with 10 nucleotides matching TRBD1. This CDR3 is built from 15 residues. In germline, CDR1 is SGDLS, CDR2 YYNGEE. V shed 2 bases and J 5 bases; nucleotides not matched to a gene: 6. The CDR3 is CASSVGTGEVETQYF. For the CDR3, the DNA is TGTGCCAGCAGCGTCGGGACAGGGGAAGTGGAGACCCAGTACTTC.

A few counts support this clonotype. V is TRBV9 and J is TRBJ2-5; D is uncertain. This CDR3 spans 14 amino acids. Trimming stripped 0 bases from V and 5 bases from J, with 11 bases between. Germline V CDR1 and CDR2: SGDLS, YYNGEE. The DNA for the CDR3 is TGTGCCAGCAGCGTAGAGCTAGGATGGGAGACCCAGTACTTC. Its translation: CASSVELGWETQYF.

This clonotype was seen only a few times. The chain links TRBV9 to TRBJ1-5; D is perhaps TRBD1 (5 bases). The CDR3 sequence is 14 residues long. The germline gives CDR1 SGDLS, CDR2 YYNGEE. V lost 4 bases, J lost 4 bases, and 12 bases lay in between. Here the CDR3 DNA reads TGTGCCAGCAGCCTGGCGGGGACTAATCAGCCCCAGCATTTT. This translates into CASSLAGTNQPQHF.

This sequence joins TRBV9 and TRBJ2-6; D is tentatively TRBD1 or TRBD2 (5 bases each). The CDR3 is 17 amino acids. Trimming took off 2 bases at V and 0 bases at J, with 12 bases between the two ends. Germline V lookup: CDR1 SGDLS, CDR2 YYNGEE. The CDR3 reads CASSVRGGTSGANVLTF. The CDR3 DNA reads TGTGCCAGCAGCGTTAGGGGTGGGACCTCTGGGGCCAACGTCCTGACTTTC.

The sample holds many counts of this clonotype. The V and J genes are TRBV9 and TRBJ1-2; TRBD1 aligns across 7 bases. The junction had 6 bases not matched to a gene; V was cut back by 5 bases and J by 2 bases. This CDR3 contains 14 residues. Germline CDR1 reads SGDLS; CDR2 reads YYNGEE. Here the CDR3 reads CASSATGLNYGYTF. The CDR3 DNA reads TGTGCCAGCAGTGCGACAGGGTTGAACTATGGCTACACCTTC. Using reference TRBV9 and TRBJ1-2 for the parts outside the CDR3, the full variable domain is DSGVTQTPKHLITATGQRVTLRCSPRSGDLSVYWYQQSLDQGLQFLIQYYNGEERAKGNILERFSAQQFPDLHSELNLSSLELGDSALYFCASSATGLNYGYTFGSGTRLTVV.

This clonotype has a count of ten or more. V and J are TRBV9 and TRBJ1-6, with TRBD1 matching 11 bases. The CDR3 is 15 residues long. V gave up 4 bases and J gave up 10 bases; unmatched junction bases: 7. Germline CDR1 reads SGDLS; CDR2 reads YYNGEE. As DNA, the CDR3 is TGTGCCAGCAGCTCACCCGGGACAGGGGGATCACCCCTCCACTTT. Translating it yields CASSSPGTGGSPLHF.